These T cell receptor beta chains were read from a single sample in a study of T cell changes during pregnancy in multiple sclerosis. Repertoires were generated with immunoSEQ multiplex PCR, while TCRdb's copy carries only in-frame clones and drops some. The table records some 73,000 clones, 85% to 95% of them present only once. The sequencing used peripheral blood, collected in the third trimester of pregnancy. Receptors were obtained from a female donor in good health, enrolled as a control in a pregnancy study. CDR3s include the opening cysteine and the closing phenylalanine or tryptophan. D genes are given only for firm matches. Clone size, where shown, is once, few, many, or a class for clones that have expanded.

j_call clone_size d_call v_call cdr3_aa cdr3_nt
TRBJ1-1 few NA TRBV19 CASSRHENTEAFF TGTGCCAGTAGTAGACACGAGAACACTGAAGCTTTCTTT
TRBJ2-7 NA TRBD2 TRBV27 CASSLFVSGTSFHEQYF TGTGCCAGCAGTTTATTCGTATCCGGGACTAGCTTCCACGAGCAGTACTTC
TRBJ1-3 NA NA TRBV5-8 CASFLGDSSGNTIYF TGTGCCAGCTTCCTAGGTGACAGCTCTGGAAACACCATATATTTT
TRBJ2-1 NA TRBD2 TRBV9 CASSDTSGIYNEQFF TGTGCCAGCAGCGATACTAGCGGGATTTACAATGAGCAGTTCTTC
TRBJ2-3 NA NA TRBV28 CASSSTGGTDTQYF TGTGCCAGCAGTTCCACAGGAGGCACAGATACGCAGTATTTT
TRBJ2-7 once TRBD2 TRBV28 CASSPGASGRKVQYF TGTGCCAGCAGTCCAGGGGCTAGCGGGAGGAAAGTGCAGTACTTC
TRBJ2-1 NA NA TRBV4-3 CASSQGLTSSYNEQFF TGCGCCAGCAGCCAAGGGTTGACTAGCTCCTACAATGAGCAGTTCTTC
TRBJ2-7 NA NA TRBV7-2 CASSLGSRADEQYF TGTGCCAGCAGCTTAGGTAGCAGGGCGGACGAGCAGTACTTC
TRBJ2-7 NA TRBD1 TRBV15 CATSSPTGQPTYEQYF TGTGCCACCAGCAGTCCCACGGGACAGCCAACGTACGAGCAGTACTTC
TRBJ2-2 NA TRBD1 TRBV7-2 CASRLFPRGHTGELFF TGTGCCAGCAGGTTGTTCCCGAGGGGGCACACCGGGGAGCTGTTTTTT
TRBJ1-2 NA NA TRBV6-1 CASSYGQFGYTF TGTGCCAGCAGTTATGGACAGTTTGGCTACACCTTC
TRBJ1-2 NA NA TRBV30 CAWRYYTTNYGYTF TGTGCCTGGCGGTACTACACTACTAACTATGGCTACACCTTC
TRBJ2-5 NA TRBD1 TRBV28 CAWGQGGKETQYF TGTGCCTGGGGACAGGGAGGTAAAGAGACCCAGTACTTC
TRBJ2-1 NA NA TRBV5-1 CASSPREHLYNEQFF TGCGCCAGCAGCCCCCGCGAGCATCTCTACAATGAGCAGTTCTTC
TRBJ2-5 NA NA TRBV29-1 CSVEGLGQEYLGTQYF TGCAGCGTTGAGGGCTTGGGGCAGGAGTATCTTGGGACCCAGTACTTC
TRBJ2-3 NA TRBD2 TRBV4-3 CASSQVRAGGLPDTQYF TGCGCCAGCAGCCAAGTAAGAGCGGGAGGGCTCCCAGATACGCAGTATTTT
TRBJ2-5 NA NA TRBV29-1 CSAWTAEEETQYF TGCAGCGCATGGACCGCGGAGGAAGAGACCCAGTACTTC
TRBJ1-2 NA NA TRBV28 CASSLRAGGELYGYTF TGTGCCAGCAGTTTACGTGCGGGGGGCGAACTCTATGGCTACACCTTC
TRBJ1-5 NA TRBD1 TRBV10-1 CASSESRRGRGYQPQHF TGCGCCAGCAGTGAGTCCCGGAGGGGCAGGGGGTACCAGCCCCAGCATTTT
TRBJ2-2 NA NA TRBV9 CASSPLPPGTNTGELFF TGTGCCAGCAGCCCCCTACCGCCAGGGACGAACACCGGGGAGCTGTTTTTT
TRBJ1-5 NA NA TRBV5-1 CASSLNSPREPQHF TGCGCCAGCAGCTTGAACAGTCCGAGGGAACCCCAGCATTTT
TRBJ2-1 NA TRBD1 TRBV4-2 CASSQGPGQGYNEQFF TGTGCCAGCAGCCAAGGTCCGGGACAGGGATACAATGAGCAGTTCTTC
TRBJ2-1 NA NA TRBV7-3 CASSLGGSLNEQFF TGTGCCAGCAGCTTAGGAGGGAGCTTGAATGAGCAGTTCTTC
TRBJ1-2 NA NA TRBV7-9 CASSLSFSGYTF TGTGCCAGCAGCTTGTCCTTTTCCGGCTACACCTTC
TRBJ1-2 once TRBD1 TRBV28 CASRRGGANYGYTF TGTGCCAGCAGAAGAGGGGGCGCTAACTATGGCTACACCTTC
TRBJ1-1 NA NA TRBV5-4 CASSEYRVGDTEAFF TGTGCCAGCAGCGAGTACAGGGTCGGGGACACTGAAGCTTTCTTT
TRBJ1-5 NA NA TRBV28 CASSLGTQNQPQHF TGTGCCAGCAGTTTAGGGACACAGAATCAGCCCCAGCATTTT
TRBJ2-1 NA TRBD2 TRBV7-9 CASSPPGTSDNEQFF TGTGCCAGCAGCCCGCCGGGGACTAGTGATAATGAGCAGTTCTTC
TRBJ2-5 NA NA TRBV10-3 CAISESTGQETQYF TGTGCCATCAGTGAGTCGACAGGCCAAGAGACCCAGTACTTC
TRBJ2-3 NA NA TRBV14 CASSRFSRIEGPDTQYF TGTGCCAGCAGCCGATTCTCACGGATCGAGGGCCCAGATACGCAGTATTTT
TRBJ2-6 NA NA TRBV7-9 CASRPESSGANVLTF TGTGCCAGCAGACCCGAGTCGTCTGGGGCCAACGTCCTGACTTTC
TRBJ1-5 NA NA TRBV5-6 CASSRRDTNQPQHF TGTGCCAGCAGCAGAAGGGACACCAATCAGCCCCAGCATTTT
TRBJ2-7 NA NA TRBV11-3 CASSLASGSDEQYF TGTGCCAGCAGCTTGGCCTCAGGTTCCGACGAGCAGTACTTC
TRBJ2-1 NA TRBD2 TRBV15 CATSRVGLAGELQFF TGTGCCACCAGCAGAGTAGGACTAGCGGGGGAGTTGCAGTTCTTC
TRBJ2-5 few TRBD2 TRBV5-6 CASSLQLAGGETQYF TGTGCCAGCAGCTTACAACTAGCGGGAGGGGAGACCCAGTACTTC
TRBJ1-2 NA NA TRBV7-2 CASSSPGTSGYTF TGTGCCAGCAGCTCCCCCGGGACAAGTGGCTACACCTTC
TRBJ2-5 NA TRBD2 TRBV29-1 CSVGGTGISRETQYF TGCAGCGTGGGGGGGACGGGAATATCACGGGAGACCCAGTACTTC
TRBJ2-2 NA NA TRBV29-1 CSVVGDTTGELFF TGCAGCGTTGTCGGGGATACGACCGGGGAGCTGTTTTTT
TRBJ2-3 NA TRBD2 TRBV5-4 CASSSEGGPEADTQYF TGTGCCAGCAGCTCGGAGGGAGGGCCTGAGGCCGATACGCAGTATTTT
TRBJ1-2 NA NA TRBV28 CASSLYAGYGYTF TGTGCCAGCAGTTTATATGCAGGGTATGGCTACACCTTC
TRBJ2-7 NA NA TRBV2 CASTARHLSYEQYF TGTGCCAGCACAGCGAGGCACCTCTCCTACGAGCAGTACTTC
TRBJ2-5 NA TRBD1 TRBV15 CATSRAGTGGETQYF TGTGCCACCAGCAGAGCCGGGACAGGGGGGGAGACCCAGTACTTC
TRBJ2-1 NA TRBD2 TRBV9 CASSPSLAGGPVEQFF TGTGCCAGCAGCCCGTCCCTAGCGGGGGGGCCAGTTGAGCAGTTCTTC
TRBJ2-3 once TRBD2 TRBV6-1 CASGSGGSTDTQYF TGTGCCAGCGGTAGCGGGGGGAGCACAGATACGCAGTATTTT
TRBJ1-1 once TRBD1 TRBV4-1 CASSPTGGRRRNTEAFF TGCGCCAGCAGCCCCACAGGGGGCCGGCGTAGGAACACTGAAGCTTTCTTT
TRBJ2-2 NA TRBD1 TRBV5-1 CASSRVRTGATGELFF TGCGCCAGCAGCCGGGTCCGGACAGGAGCCACCGGGGAGCTGTTTTTT
TRBJ1-1 NA NA TRBV7-9 CASSFGNTEAFF TGTGCCAGCAGCTTCGGGAACACTGAAGCTTTCTTT
TRBJ1-5 NA NA TRBV28 CASRQSNQPQHF TGTGCCAGCAGGCAGAGCAATCAGCCCCAGCATTTT
TRBJ2-7 NA TRBD1 TRBV5-1 CASSLFATGNNYEQYF TGCGCCAGCAGCTTGTTTGCGACAGGGAACAACTACGAGCAGTACTTC
TRBJ2-7 NA NA TRBV6-6 CASSHTMAAGEQYF TGTGCCAGCAGTCATACTATGGCGGCGGGGGAGCAGTACTTC
TRBJ1-2 once NA TRBV7-9 CASSSGQLDGYTF TGTGCCAGCAGCTCCGGACAGTTGGATGGCTACACCTTC